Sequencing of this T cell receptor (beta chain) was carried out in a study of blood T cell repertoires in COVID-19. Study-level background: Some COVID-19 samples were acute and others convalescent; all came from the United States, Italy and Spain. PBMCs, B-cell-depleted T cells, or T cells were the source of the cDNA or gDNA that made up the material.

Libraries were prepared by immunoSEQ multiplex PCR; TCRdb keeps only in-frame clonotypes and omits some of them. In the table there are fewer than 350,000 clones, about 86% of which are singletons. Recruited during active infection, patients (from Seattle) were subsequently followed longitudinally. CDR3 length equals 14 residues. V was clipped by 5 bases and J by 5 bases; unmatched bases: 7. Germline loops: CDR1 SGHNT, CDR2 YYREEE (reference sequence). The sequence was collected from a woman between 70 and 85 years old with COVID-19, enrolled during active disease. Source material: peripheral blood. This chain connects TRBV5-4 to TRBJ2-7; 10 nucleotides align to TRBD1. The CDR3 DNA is TGTGCCAGCAGGCTGACAGGGGGCAGGGACGAGCAGTACTTC. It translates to CASRLTGGRDEQYF.